What follows are 16 T cell receptor beta chains derived from one specimen sequenced in a study of beta chain features in type 1 diabetes. Expressed TCRB transcripts were sequenced, since all the RNA that had been isolated was reverse transcribed. Produced via immunoSEQ multiplex PCR; TCRdb's table is partial and in-frame only. The table records roughly 500,000 clones, 9.5% to 12% of them present only once. The sample taken for sequencing was naive CD4+ T cells from blood. The receptors here all came from a woman under 30 in good health.

This chain uses TRBV11-2 with TRBJ2-5, with D possibly TRBD2 on 6 matching bases. Deletions cut 6 bases from V and 2 bases from J, with 16 bases between. The germline CDR1 and CDR2 sequences are SGHAT and FQNNGV. This CDR3 is built from 15 residues. The CDR3 reads CASSPTRGAQETQYF. The DNA of the CDR3 is TGTGCCAGCAGTCCGACTAGAGGAGCTCAAGAGACCCAGTACTTC.

This clone was counted only a few times. V gene TRBV7-9 combines with J gene TRBJ2-3, with 8 bases that match TRBD2. The V segment lost 3 bases and the J segment 2 bases; nucleotides outside the gene matches: 4. This CDR3 contains 15 residues. Germline CDR1 SEHNR, CDR2 FQNEAQ (reference sequence). In DNA, the CDR3 is TGTGCCAGCAGCTTCGCGGGGGGTCCCACAGATACGCAGTATTTT. It yields the protein CASSFAGGPTDTQYF. The full variable domain, with the rest looked up from reference TRBV7-9 and TRBJ2-3, is DTGVSQNPRHKITKRGQNVTFRCDPISEHNRLYWYRQTLGQGPEFLTYFQNEAQLEKSRLLSDRFSAERPKGSFSTLEIQRTEQGDSAMYLCASSFAGGPTDTQYFGPGTRLTVL.

The rearrangement uses TRBV7-6 and TRBJ2-1; D not resolved. The germline V gene has CDR1 SGHVS and CDR2 FNYEAQ. CDR3 size: 16 residues. The V gene lost 3 bases and the J gene lost 0 bases, with 12 bases spanning the gap. The CDR3 DNA reads as TGTGCCAGCAGCTTGTTTCCAGCAAGCTCCTACAATGAGCAGTTCTTC. Protein product: CASSLFPASSYNEQFF. The full variable domain, rest sourced from reference TRBV7-6 and TRBJ2-1, is GAGVSQSPRYKVTKRGQDVALRCDPISGHVSLYWYRQALGQGPEFLTYFNYEAQQDKSGLPNDRFSAERPEGSISTLTIQRTEQRDSAMYRCASSLFPASSYNEQFFGPGTRLTVL.

This clone was counted ten times or more. This sequence joins TRBV7-9 and TRBJ2-1; D not certain. The CDR3 sequence is 13 residues long. The V gene lost 5 bases and the J gene lost 4 bases, with 9 bases spanning the gap. In germline, CDR1 is SEHNR, CDR2 FQNEAQ (reference sequence). Here the CDR3 DNA reads TGTGCCAGCAGCCACGACTCGTACAATGAGCAGTTCTTC. Protein product: CASSHDSYNEQFF.

The J gene is TRBJ1-2, the V gene TRBV6-6, with unresolved D. Germline V gene data show CDR1 as MNHNY and CDR2 as SVGAGI (reference sequence). The CDR3 contains 14 residues. The V end was cut by 10 bases, the J end by 9 bases, with 24 bases between. The CDR3 here is CATIGDTPFFSYTF. CDR3 in DNA: TGTGCCACCATTGGCGACACACCGTTTTTTAGCTACACCTTC.

J is TRBJ2-3 and V is TRBV2; D not resolved. Trimming removed 3 bases at V and 0 bases at J, with 4 bases between. CDR1 and CDR2 (germline): SNHLY, FYNNEI. This CDR3 spans 13 amino acids. CDR3 region: CASSERSTDTQYF. The CDR3 nucleotides are TGTGCCAGCAGTGAGCGGAGCACAGATACGCAGTATTTT.

This clone was counted between two and nine times. The rearrangement uses TRBV5-1 and TRBJ2-3; D gene unclear. V lost 4 bases and J lost 3, with 12 bases in between. This CDR3 spans 14 amino acids. Germline loops: CDR1 SGHRS, CDR2 YFSETQ. The CDR3 spells CASSVFLGTDTQYF. In DNA, the CDR3 is TGCGCCAGCAGCGTGTTTTTGGGAACAGATACGCAGTATTTT.

This clone was detected only a few times. The chain couples TRBV9 to TRBJ2-2; the D gene could be TRBD1 or TRBD2 (5 bases each). The V and J ends lost 0 bases and 4 bases respectively, with 10 bases between them. Germline V gene data show CDR1 as SGDLS and CDR2 as YYNGEE. This CDR3 has 15 amino acids. The CDR3: CASSVDGAVTGELFF. CDR3 DNA sequence: TGTGCCAGCAGCGTAGACGGGGCGGTCACCGGGGAGCTGTTTTTT.

The chain employs TRBV7-2 and TRBJ1-4; TRBD1 matches 8 bases. This CDR3 is 16 amino acids long. V was clipped by 0 bases and J by 7 bases; unmatched bases: 7. CDR1 is SGHTA and CDR2 is FQGNSA in the germline V gene. The CDR3: CASSLAHDRGREKLFF. The CDR3 DNA reads TGTGCCAGCAGCTTAGCCCATGACAGGGGCCGTGAAAAACTGTTTTTT.

The chain combines TRBV5-1 with TRBJ2-3, with TRBD1 matching over 10 bases. Trimming cost V 3 bases and J 2 bases; bases outside gene matches: 3. The CDR3 sequence is 15 residues long. CDR1 is SGHRS, CDR2 YFSETQ, per germline. CDR3 nucleotide sequence: TGCGCCAGCAGCTGGGACAGGGGAGACACAGATACGCAGTATTTT. It translates to CASSWDRGDTDTQYF.

This clone was seen a few times. The gene calls are TRBV7-9 and TRBJ2-3; tentative D call: TRBD2 (6 bases). V lost 8 bases to trimming and J lost 4 bases, with 16 bases between them. Germline assignment: CDR1 SEHNR and CDR2 FQNEAQ (reference sequence). This CDR3 contains 14 residues. The chain's CDR3 is CASGGGSRSDTQYF. In nucleotides, the CDR3 is TGTGCCAGCGGGGGAGGTAGCCGTTCAGATACGCAGTATTTT. The whole variable domain, filled in from reference TRBV7-9 and TRBJ2-3, reads DTGVSQNPRHKITKRGQNVTFRCDPISEHNRLYWYRQTLGQGPEFLTYFQNEAQLEKSRLLSDRFSAERPKGSFSTLEIQRTEQGDSAMYLCASGGGSRSDTQYFGPGTRLTVL.

This clone was recorded a few times. The CDR3 nucleotides read TGCAGCGTCGACCGGGACAGGGGCAACAATGAGCAGTTCTTC. Amino acid sequence: CSVDRDRGNNEQFF. The chain is built from TRBV29-1 and TRBJ2-1; 10 bases are a match to TRBD1. Germline-derived CDR1 and CDR2 are SQVTM and ANQGSEA. The CDR3 covers 14 residues. J lost 5 bases, V lost 6 bases, and 7 bases had no gene match.

This sequence joins TRBV7-2 and TRBJ2-7, with D maybe TRBD1 (5 bases). Germline lookup yields CDR1 SGHTA and CDR2 FQGNSA. Trimming removed 4 bases at V and 7 bases at J, with 11 bases between. This CDR3 region has 12 residues. The CDR3 loop reads CASSSVKGEQYF. CDR3 DNA: TGTGCCAGCAGCTCGGTGAAGGGGGAGCAGTACTTC.

This clone was counted only a few times. V usage is TRBV7-8 and J usage is TRBJ1-1, with D possibly TRBD1 on 5 matching bases. The CDR3 spans 14 residues. V lost 1 base to trimming and J lost 12 bases, with 18 bases between them. Germline assignment: CDR1 SGHVS and CDR2 FQNEAQ. The CDR3 bases are TGTGCCAGCAGCTTAGACGGGGGACTGGGGGTGCCTTTCTTT. It yields the protein CASSLDGGLGVPFF.

This clone was seen only a few times. The CDR3 loop reads CASLGQVTSGYTF. Written as DNA, the CDR3 is TGTGCCAGTTTAGGACAGGTCACGAGCGGCTACACCTTC. The V call is TRBV28, the J call TRBJ1-2; TRBD1 matches at 7 bases. V shed 9 bases, J shed 8 bases, and the junction held 12 bases outside the gene matches. Germline values: CDR1 MDHEN, CDR2 SYDVKM. The CDR3 loop spans 13 amino acids.

This chain links TRBV30 with TRBJ2-1, with TRBD2 matching over 8 bases. Trimming cost V 1 base and J 0 bases; bases outside gene matches: 17. Germline CDR1 and CDR2: GTSNPN and SVGIG (reference sequence). There are 20 residues in the CDR3. CDR3 protein: CAWSAPRLVGGRYSYNEQFF. CDR3 DNA sequence: TGTGCCTGGAGTGCCCCCCGCCTGGTGGGCGGGAGGTACTCCTACAATGAGCAGTTCTTC. The full variable domain, with the rest looked up from reference TRBV30 and TRBJ2-1, is SQTIHQWPATLVQPVGSPLSLECTVEGTSNPNLYWYRQAAGRGLQLLFYSVGIGQISSEVPQNLSASRPQDRQFILSSKKLLLSDSGFYLCAWSAPRLVGGRYSYNEQFFGPGTRLTVL.